A single sample is the source of the 23 T cell receptor beta chains below, sequenced in a study of control samples from healthy donors and cancer patients. Clones were sequenced by immunoSEQ multiplex PCR, and TCRdb holds only the in-frame ones, with some missing. Among about 190,000 clones listed, 91% were seen once. Sequenced: blood. Source of these receptors: a man aged 25-40 years in good health.

The gene calls are TRBV18 and TRBJ1-2; 10 bases line up with TRBD1. The CDR3 extends over 15 amino acids. CDR1 and CDR2 (germline): KGHSH, LQKENI. The V and J ends lost 6 bases and 8 bases, in that order; junction bases with no gene match: 12. CDR3 nucleotides: TGTGCCAGCTCCCCTGGGACAGGGGAGGCTAAAGGCTACACCTTC. It specifies CASSPGTGEAKGYTF.

With regard to this clone: This sample also contains other DNA sequences that code for the same CDR3. The chain has TRBV30 and TRBJ2-7; 7 bases fit TRBD1. The junction had 6 bases not matched to a gene; V was cut back by 2 bases and J by 2 bases. This CDR3 spans 14 amino acids. CDR1 and CDR2 from the germline V gene are GTSNPN and SVGIG (reference sequence). The CDR3, as DNA: TGTGCCTGGAGTAGGGGGACAGTTACCTACGAGCAGTACTTC. This codes for CAWSRGTVTYEQYF.

J is TRBJ2-7 and V is TRBV5-1; D perhaps matches TRBD2 (5 bases). There are 16 residues in the CDR3. V was trimmed by 0 bases and J by 6 bases, leaving 19 bases between them. CDR1 and CDR2 from the germline V gene are SGHRS and YFSETQ. The CDR3 nucleotides are TGCGCCAGCAGCTTGGGGGGAGTGTCGGGTATCGGCGAGCAGTACTTC. It specifies CASSLGGVSGIGEQYF. Supplemented by reference TRBV5-1 and TRBJ2-7, the full variable domain reads KAGVTQTPRYLIKTRGQQVTLSCSPISGHRSVSWYQQTPGQGLQFLFEYFSETQRNKGNFPGRFSGRQFSNSRSEMNVSTLELGDSALYLCASSLGGVSGIGEQYFGPGTRLTVT.

This rearrangement joins TRBV3-1 (or the pseudogene TRBV3-2) to TRBJ2-3, with D possibly TRBD1 on 5 matching bases. The CDR3 runs 14 residues. The germline CDR1 and CDR2 sequences are LGHDT and YNNKEL (reference sequence). Trimming took off 4 bases at V and 4 bases at J, with 12 bases between the two ends. This CDR3 reads CASSPSWGADTQYF. Here the CDR3 DNA reads TGTGCCAGCAGCCCGTCCTGGGGCGCAGATACGCAGTATTTT.

This rearrangement joins TRBV5-8 to TRBJ2-1; TRBD1 matches 9 bases. The CDR3 runs to 15 residues. Germline V CDR1 and CDR2: SGHTS, YDEGEE. With V trimmed by 3 bases and J by 6 bases, 7 bases remained unmatched. The CDR3 nucleotides are TGTGCCAGCAGCTCGTCGGGACAGGGCTTCAATGAGCAGTTCTTC. Residues: CASSSSGQGFNEQFF.

This chain links TRBV27 with TRBJ2-2, with D maybe TRBD2 (6 bases). The CDR3 is made up of 13 amino acids. CDR1 is MNHEY, CDR2 SMNVEV, per germline (reference sequence). Trimming pared 5 bases from V and 8 bases from J, leaving 12 bases between. CDR3 loop: CASSPRGVGELFF. DNA of the CDR3: TGTGCCAGCAGTCCGCGGGGAGTAGGGGAGCTGTTTTTT.

The genes are TRBV6-5 and TRBJ1-2; D gene uncertain. Trimming removed 5 bases at V and 1 base at J, with 14 bases between. The CDR3 is 15 amino acids. CDR1 and CDR2 from the germline V gene are MNHEY and SVGAGI. CDR3 loop: CASSRTDSINYGYTF. The DNA of the CDR3 is TGTGCCAGCAGTCGGACGGATAGTATTAACTATGGCTACACCTTC.

The chain joins TRBV7-8 to TRBJ1-1, with 12 bases lining up with TRBD1. The CDR3 runs to 17 residues. The ends lost 5 bases at V and 0 bases at J; junction bases unmatched: 7. CDR1 and CDR2 from the germline V gene are SGHVS and FQNEAQ. In nucleotides, the CDR3 is TGTGCCAGCAGCGGTGGGACAGGGGGCAATATGAACACTGAAGCTTTCTTT. Protein sequence: CASSGGTGGNMNTEAFF. Using reference TRBV7-8 and TRBJ1-1 for the parts outside the CDR3, the full variable domain is GAGVSQSPRYKVAKRGQDVALRCDPISGHVSLFWYQQALGQGPEFLTYFQNEAQLDKSGLPSDRFFAERPEGSVSTLKIQRTQQEDSAVYLCASSGGTGGNMNTEAFFGQGTRLTVV.

The DNA of the CDR3 is TGTGCCAGCAGACCTCCGGGACAGCCCCCCGATACGCAGTATTTT. Translation gives CASRPPGQPPDTQYF. V is TRBV28 and J is TRBJ2-3; 7 bases are shared with TRBD1. Trimming removed 6 bases from V and 6 bases from J; junction bases left unmatched: 12. Germline-derived CDR1 and CDR2 are MDHEN and SYDVKM. The CDR3 loop spans 15 amino acids.

The chain uses TRBV24-1 and TRBJ1-5; perhaps TRBD1 as D (6 bases). CDR3 length equals 15 residues. V was clipped by 4 bases and J by 2 bases, with 11 bases between them. Germline V gives CDR1 KGHDR, CDR2 SFDVKD. CDR3 coding DNA: TGTGCCACCAGTGAGGCAAGGACAGGCAATCAGCCCCAGCATTTT. This codes for CATSEARTGNQPQHF.

The chain recombines TRBV10-1 with TRBJ2-2; perhaps TRBD1 as D (6 bases). This CDR3 comprises 12 residues. Germline V gene sequence: CDR1 WNHNN, CDR2 SYGVQD (reference sequence). V was cut by 6 bases and J by 5 bases, with 7 bases left in between. Here the CDR3 reads CASRGQTGELFF. The CDR3 DNA sequence: TGCGCCAGCAGAGGACAGACCGGGGAGCTGTTTTTT.

This chain uses TRBV6-4 with TRBJ2-7; TRBD1 or TRBD2 may be the D gene (5 bases each). Germline CDR1 is MRHNA and CDR2 is SNTAGT. The CDR3 has 16 amino acids. V lost 6 bases and J lost 5, with 23 bases in between. The CDR3 DNA sequence: TGTGCCAGCAGGGGTTCCGGGACCCAAGAACAGGACGAGCAGTACTTC. It encodes CASRGSGTQEQDEQYF.

The V gene is TRBV5-1, the J gene TRBJ1-2; D is ambiguous. CDR1 is SGHRS and CDR2 is YFSETQ in the germline V gene. The CDR3 is made up of 14 amino acids. Trimming stripped 3 bases from V and 2 bases from J, with 11 bases between. CDR3 protein: CASSSSPGNYGYTF. CDR3 DNA sequence: TGCGCCAGCAGCTCTTCTCCAGGAAACTATGGCTACACCTTC.

This rearrangement joins TRBV29-1 to TRBJ1-3, with a tentative D call TRBD1 (6 bases). Germline assignment: CDR1 SQVTM and CDR2 ANQGSEA. This CDR3 spans 13 amino acids. The ends were cut back, 7 bases at V and 4 bases at J, with 14 bases in the middle. The DNA for the CDR3 is TGCAGCGACTACGGGACACCCGGAAACACCATATATTTT. Translation: CSDYGTPGNTIYF.

This chain joins TRBV13 and TRBJ1-2; D is perhaps TRBD1 (6 bases). The germline V gene has CDR1 PRHDT and CDR2 FYEKMQ (reference sequence). Trimming pared 6 bases from V and 6 bases from J, leaving 17 bases between. The CDR3 has 14 residues. The CDR3 protein is CASRLIGQGHGYTF. For the CDR3, the DNA is TGTGCCAGCAGGCTTATTGGCCAGGGGCATGGCTACACCTTC.

The V and J genes are TRBV15 and TRBJ2-7; D is ambiguous. V lost 2 bases and J lost 3, with 8 bases in between. This CDR3 has 13 residues. Germline-derived CDR1 and CDR2 are LNHNV and YYDKDF (reference sequence). In DNA, the CDR3 is TGTGCCACCAGCAGAATGGACGGCTACGAGCAGTACTTC. This gives the protein CATSRMDGYEQYF. The variable domain in full, with the rest retrieved from reference TRBV15 and TRBJ2-7, is DAMVIQNPRYQVTQFGKPVTLSCSQTLNHNVMYWYQQKSSQAPKLLFHYYDKDFNNEADTPDNFQSRRPNTSFCFLDIRSPGLGDTAMYLCATSRMDGYEQYFGPGTRLTVT.

The chain joins TRBV4-2 to TRBJ2-3; tentatively, D is TRBD1 or TRBD2 (5 bases each). Germline CDR1 LGHNA, CDR2 YNFKEQ. This CDR3 spans 14 amino acids. Trimming pared 0 bases from V and 2 bases from J, leaving 6 bases between. The CDR3 DNA is TGTGCCAGCAGCCAAGACGGGGCCACAGATACGCAGTATTTT. Translating it yields CASSQDGATDTQYF.

This chain joins TRBV7-8 and TRBJ2-2, with 7 bases fitting TRBD1. The CDR3 consists of 15 residues. Germline values: CDR1 SGHVS, CDR2 FQNEAQ. The V segment lost 7 bases and the J segment 0 bases; nucleotides outside the gene matches: 5. The DNA of the CDR3 is TGTGCCAGCACCGAAGACAGGGCGAACACCGGGGAGCTGTTTTTT. Translated, it gives CASTEDRANTGELFF.

The genes are TRBV4-1 and TRBJ1-1; TRBD1 might be the D (6 bases). Germline V gives CDR1 MGHRA, CDR2 YSYEKL. CDR3 length: 15 residues. V was pared by 1 base and J by 7 bases, with 16 bases between. As DNA, the CDR3 is TGCGCCAGCAGCCAAGCTGCAGGGGCTTGGGGTGAAGCTTTCTTT. Protein: CASSQAAGAWGEAFF.

The chain has TRBV5-1 and TRBJ2-1, with TRBD2 matching 9 bases. The CDR3 has 18 amino acids. CDR1 is SGHRS and CDR2 is YFSETQ in the germline V gene. V lost 3 bases, J lost 0 bases, and 10 bases stayed unmatched. The CDR3 DNA sequence: TGCGCCAGCAGCTCGGACGTGAAGCGGGGGGTCTCCTACAATGAGCAGTTCTTC. Amino acid sequence: CASSSDVKRGVSYNEQFF.

The CDR3 bases are TGTGCCAGCTCACCATTTCAGGGCTTGAACACTGAAGCTTTCTTT. The encoded protein is CASSPFQGLNTEAFF. The V gene is TRBV18, the J gene TRBJ1-1, with D perhaps matching TRBD1 (5 bases). The germline gives CDR1 KGHSH, CDR2 LQKENI. The CDR3 is 15 residues long. The V end lost 2 bases, the J end lost 0 bases, and 10 bases lay between the germline ends.

Comment on this clone: One junction end disagrees with the germline gene, perhaps due to a read error. This sequence joins TRBV5-1 and TRBJ1-1; TRBD1 might be the D (6 bases). The CDR3 totals 14 residues. In germline, CDR1 is SGHRS, CDR2 YFSETQ. The CDR3 here is CVSSTGGAGTEAFF. CDR3 DNA sequence: TGCGTCAGCAGCACTGGGGGCGCAGGCACTGAAGCTTTCTTT.

This clone is a singleton in its sample. The chain combines TRBV4-1 with TRBJ1-2; no clear D gene. The CDR3 sequence is 14 residues long. From germline, CDR1 is MGHRA and CDR2 YSYEKL. The V end was cut by 1 base, the J end by 5 bases, with 11 bases between. CDR3 region: CASSQVEAGYGYTF. CDR3 coding DNA: TGCGCCAGCAGCCAAGTTGAGGCGGGGTATGGCTACACCTTC.